This TCR beta chain comes out of a study of T cells in Graves' hyperthyroidism and ophthalmopathy. The CDR3 has 15 amino acids. Germline lookup yields CDR1 SGDLS and CDR2 YYNGEE. RNA transcripts were the template for amplifying TCR beta CDR3 regions. HTBI primers were used for first-round RT-PCR of the TCR CDR3. TCRdb re-called the multiplex PCR reads through MiXCR, storing one row per CDR3 protein. The repertoire holds just under 750,000 distinct CDR3 sequences, with 30% to 40% as singletons. Reasons for excluding patients were uncontrolled infection, other autoimmune disease, pregnancy or lactation. Points on this clonotype: This clone may be a read error of a much larger clone one base away.

The source is a woman aged 40 to 50 with Graves' hyperthyroidism. J is TRBJ1-1 and V is TRBV9; D gene unclear. Source material: blood. The CDR3 nucleotides are TGTGCCAGCGGCGTAGATAACCTATTGAACACTGAAGCTTTCTTT. Translation: CASGVDNLLNTEAFF.